The text below deals with one T cell receptor (beta chain). The entry originates in a study of blood T cell repertoires in COVID-19. As for the study in general: T cells, B-cell-depleted T cells, or PBMCs provided the cDNA or gDNA that served as material.

Profiled with immunoSEQ multiplex PCR; TCRdb holds only in-frame clones, not every one. The sample comprises fewer than 300,000 clones, approximately 81% of which are singletons, and roughly 2.5% rests with the top ten. The cohort comprised adults aged roughly 18 to 90 years residing in under 25 US areas. Participants were placed into cohorts based on the clinical history they reported. Donors of Cohort 3 who recovered were those that had two negative PCRs, clearance, or symptom resolution. The CDR3 has 13 residues. J was trimmed by 3 bases and V by 3 bases; bases with no gene match: 1. The germline V gene has CDR1 ENHRY and CDR2 SYGVKD.

The V gene is TRBV10-3, the J gene TRBJ2-7; 8 nucleotides line up with TRBD1. The sequenced sample consisted of PBMCs or T cells enriched from blood (not recorded which). The TCR comes from a woman in her forties or fifties who had recovered from COVID-19. The CDR3 region has the DNA TGTGCCATCAGTGAAGGACAGGGCTACGAGCAGTACTTC. It codes for CAISEGQGYEQYF.